This TCR beta chain was sequenced in a study of blood T cell repertoires in COVID-19 (TCRdb year 2020). About the study as a whole: Samples from collaborators originated in the United States, Italy and Spain and spanned both the acute and convalescent phases of COVID-19. The material from the prospective study consisted of cDNA or gDNA derived from T cells, B-cell-depleted T cells, or PBMCs. Deeply sampled blood TCRbeta repertoires from subjects exposed to, actively infected with, or recovered from COVID-19 were included in the dataset. The repertoires were released in a freely available public database meant as a resource for research on the immune response to SARS-CoV-2. The samples were drawn from two sources: the first 160 participants of the ongoing ImmuneRACE study, and some 1,300 subjects contributed by 6 global collaborators. Nearly every sample came with metadata listing a de-identified subject ID, COVID-19 status, age in years and sex. Where HLA class I and class II types were available, the types were taken from metadata supplied by the sample provider, not from assay-based typing. On the study overall, not on this receptor specifically: The quantity of clinical and demographic metadata differed by source and by participant and was supplied without curation.

TCRbeta CDR3 regions were amplified from genomic DNA using the immunoSEQ Assay, a bias-controlled multiplex PCR. In the original analysis: Nucleated cell counts per sample were estimated from amplification of reference gene primers within the assay. To quantify the absolute abundance of each unique TCRbeta CDR3 rearrangement, sequence reads were collapsed and filtered. For each sample, productive Simpson clonality was calculated by taking the square root of Simpson's diversity index across productive rearrangements. The table comes from immuneACCESS by way of TCRdb, which keeps in-frame sequences with V and J called. Part of the clones is missing from these tables; in studies checked, under half for an unresolved V gene and the rest for unknown reasons. For V, J and clone size, that table is used; D and trimming come from the DNA. A total of around 41,000 clones appear in this sample, around four fifths of them only once. 35% to 45% of the sample comes from the top ten.

From its cysteine to its phenylalanine, the CDR3 spans 16 amino acids. The kept DNA is CDR3 alone, 48 bases in frame from the first base. CDR1 and CDR2 are read off the germline V gene as MRHNA and SNTAGT. Clipping removes 0 bases from V and 1 base from J, with 1 as the unmatched junction base count. Whole blood was collected in K2EDTA tubes by collaborating institutions according to the institutions' own protocols. For TCRbeta analysis, collaborators shipped samples as frozen whole blood, isolated PBMCs, or DNA extracted from either of those sample types. A remark on this clone: The antigen this receptor binds is unknown. Base quality data are lacking; no much larger clone is found one base away.

The sequence joins TRBV6-4 to TRBJ2-3, with TRBD1 identical over 10 junction bases. The sequence was collected from a woman of 80 years or more with active or convalescent COVID-19. The specimen sequenced was peripheral blood. The DNA reads as follows: TGTGCCAGCAGTGACTCCGGGACAGGGGGCACAGATACGCAGTATTTT. This codes for CASSDSGTGGTDTQYF.